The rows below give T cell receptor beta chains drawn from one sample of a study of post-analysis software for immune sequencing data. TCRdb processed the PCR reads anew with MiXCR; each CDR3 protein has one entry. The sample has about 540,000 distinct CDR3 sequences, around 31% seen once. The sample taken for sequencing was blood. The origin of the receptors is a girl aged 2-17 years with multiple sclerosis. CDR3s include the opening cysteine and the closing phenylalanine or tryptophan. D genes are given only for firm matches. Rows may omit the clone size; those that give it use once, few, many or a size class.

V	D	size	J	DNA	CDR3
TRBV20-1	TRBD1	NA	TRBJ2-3	TGCAGTGCCGGACAGGGAGTTAGCACAGATACGCAGTATTTT	CSAGQGVSTDTQYF
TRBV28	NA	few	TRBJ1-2	TGTGCCAGCAGTCAGGACGGAACCTTTACTAACTATGGCTACACCTTC	CASSQDGTFTNYGYTF
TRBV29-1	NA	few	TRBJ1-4	TGCAGCGTTGAAGATCCAGGGGCTTCTAATGAAAAACTGTTTTTT	CSVEDPGASNEKLFF
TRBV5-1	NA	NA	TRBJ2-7	TGCGCCAGCAGCTTGGAGTTCGGGACACCACCTTCCTACGAGCAGTACTTC	CASSLEFGTPPSYEQYF
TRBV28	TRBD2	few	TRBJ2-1	TGTGCCAGCATTTCCGGGACTAACTACAATGAGCAGTTCTTC	CASISGTNYNEQFF
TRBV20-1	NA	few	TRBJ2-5	TGCAGTGCTAGAGGGGGGGCAAGGCAGACCCAGTACTTC	CSARGGARQTQYF
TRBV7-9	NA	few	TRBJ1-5	TGTGCCAGCAGCTTGGTGGGGGATCAGCCCCAGCATTTT	CASSLVGDQPQHF
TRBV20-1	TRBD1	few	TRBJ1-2	TGCAGTGCTAGGGACAGGCACCAAACCCTCTATGGCTACACCTTC	CSARDRHQTLYGYTF
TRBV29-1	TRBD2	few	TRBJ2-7	TGCAGCGTTGAATTGGTTAGCGGGGGCTCCTACGAGCAGTACTTC	CSVELVSGGSYEQYF
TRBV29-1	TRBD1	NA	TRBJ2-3	TGCAGCGCAGAGACAGGGGGTGGGCCAGATACGCAGTATTTT	CSAETGGGPDTQYF
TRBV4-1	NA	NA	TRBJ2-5	TGCGCCAGCAGCCAAGGGGAGACAGCCTGGGTGGAGACCCAGTACTTC	CASSQGETAWVETQYF
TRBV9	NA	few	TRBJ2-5	TGTGCCAGCAGCGTAGGTCTAATAGAGACCCAGTACTTC	CASSVGLIETQYF
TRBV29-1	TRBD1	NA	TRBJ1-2	TGCAGCGTTGCACAGGGGGCTTCCCTAAGCTACACCTTC	CSVAQGASLSYTF
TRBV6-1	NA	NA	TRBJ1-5	TGTGCCAGCAGTGAACGGCGAGTAGGGGAGAGCAATCAGCCCCAGCATTTT	CASSERRVGESNQPQHF
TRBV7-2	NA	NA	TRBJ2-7	TGTGCCAGCAGCCTCCAGGTCTCCTACGAGCAGTACTTC	CASSLQVSYEQYF
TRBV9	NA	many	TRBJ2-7	TGTGCCAGCAGCGTAGGGGCGTCGAGCTCCTACGAGCAGTACTTC	CASSVGASSSYEQYF
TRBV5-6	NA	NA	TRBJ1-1	TGTGCCAGCAGTTCCGATTACGGAGCTTTCTTT	CASSSDYGAFF
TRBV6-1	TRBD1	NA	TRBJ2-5	TGTGCCAGCAGGGGATTACAGGGGAAACAAGAGACCCAGTACTTC	CASRGLQGKQETQYF
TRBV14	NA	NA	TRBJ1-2	TGTGCCAGCAGCTTCGGTGCGGTCTATGGCTACACCTTC	CASSFGAVYGYTF
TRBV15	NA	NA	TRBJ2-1	TGTGCCACCTCGCAGGGTGTTTACAATGAGCAGTTCTTC	CATSQGVYNEQFF
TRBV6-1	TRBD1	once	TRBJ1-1	TGTGCCAGCAGGGAAAGGGACAGGCGGGAAGCTTTCTTT	CASRERDRREAFF
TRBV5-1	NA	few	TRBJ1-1	TGCGCCAGCAGCTTGAGGGGAGCTGTGAACACTGAAACTTTCTTT	CASSLRGAVNTETFF
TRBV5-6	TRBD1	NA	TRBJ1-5	TGTGCCAGCAGCCGAGGGCAGGGGGCGAGCAATCAGCCCCAGCATTTT	CASSRGQGASNQPQHF
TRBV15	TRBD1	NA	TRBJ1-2	TGTGCCACCAGCAAAAGACAGGGAGGGGTGGAGGGCTACACCTTC	CATSKRQGGVEGYTF
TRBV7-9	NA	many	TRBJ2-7	TGTGCCAGCAGCTTAGTGGCAGGGTCCTACGAGCAGTACTTC	CASSLVAGSYEQYF